This T cell receptor (beta chain) was found in a study of T cell changes during pregnancy in multiple sclerosis. Per germline, CDR1 SGHAT and CDR2 FQNNGV. V lost 10 bases, J lost 9 bases, and 16 bases lay in between. The length of the CDR3 is 12 residues. TCRdb's table, derived via immunoSEQ multiplex PCR, lists solely in-frame clones and lacks some. The sample records about 88,000 clones, roughly nine tenths being singletons. The sample was peripheral blood, taken in the first trimester of pregnancy. V is TRBV11-2 and J is TRBJ2-1; D perhaps matches TRBD2 (6 bases). The source of this sequence is a female donor with multiple sclerosis, enrolled in a pregnancy study. Here the CDR3 reads CATRFGLREQFF. For the CDR3, the DNA is TGTGCCACCCGTTTCGGACTACGTGAGCAGTTCTTC.